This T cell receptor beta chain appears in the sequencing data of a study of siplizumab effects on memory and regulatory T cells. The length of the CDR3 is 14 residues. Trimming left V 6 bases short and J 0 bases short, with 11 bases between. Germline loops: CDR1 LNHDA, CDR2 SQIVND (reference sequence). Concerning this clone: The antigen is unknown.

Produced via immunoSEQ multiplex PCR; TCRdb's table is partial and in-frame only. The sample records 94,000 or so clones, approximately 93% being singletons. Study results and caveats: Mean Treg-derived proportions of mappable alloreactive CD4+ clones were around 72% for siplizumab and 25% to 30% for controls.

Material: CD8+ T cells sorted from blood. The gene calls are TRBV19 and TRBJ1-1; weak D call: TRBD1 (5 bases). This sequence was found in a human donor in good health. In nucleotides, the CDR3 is TGTGCCAGTAGGGGACGGAACATGAACACTGAAGCTTTCTTT. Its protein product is CASRGRNMNTEAFF.